The clone carrying this T cell receptor (beta chain) was observed a few times. The CDR3 spans 15 residues. V was pared by 0 bases and J by 5 bases, with 9 bases between. Germline lookup yields CDR1 SGHRS and CDR2 YFSETQ. These data originate in a study of T-cell reconstitution after alpha-beta-depleted transplantation in children. Unique molecular identifiers were used in preparing the TCRbeta library. TCRdb called the PCR reads again in MiXCR, with one record for every CDR3 protein. The table records just over 950,000 distinct CDR3 sequences, about 29% of them present only once. The gene calls are TRBV5-1 and TRBJ1-6; no clear D gene. This receptor was obtained from a boy less than two years old who had a stem cell transplant for SCID, so the T cells may come from the graft donor. The sequenced sample was PBMCs, mostly from graft donor cells, obtained 360 days after TCRalphabeta/CD19-depleted stem cell transplant. The CDR3 region has the DNA TGCGCCAGCAGCTTGGACTATCGGGATAATTCACCCCTCCACTTT. This codes for CASSLDYRDNSPLHF. The full variable domain, with the rest looked up from reference TRBV5-1 and TRBJ1-6, is KAGVTQTPRYLIKTRGQQVTLSCSPISGHRSVSWYQQTPGQGLQFLFEYFSETQRNKGNFPGRFSGRQFSNSRSEMNVSTLELGDSALYLCASSLDYRDNSPLHFGNGTRLTVT.